What follows are 25 T cell receptor beta chains derived from one specimen sequenced in a study of shared clonotypes between healthy human individuals. The data were produced by immunoSEQ multiplex PCR, yet TCRdb's version contains in-frame clones alone and is incomplete. The sample contains approximately 2.3 million clones, just over 90% of which appear only once. Sequences were obtained from naive CD4+ T cells from PBMCs. Subset in this sample: CD45RA+ positively selected. Receptors were obtained from a man between 18 and 29 years old in good health. Some clones in this sample may be carry-over from other donors' samples.

V gene TRBV11-1 combines with J gene TRBJ2-3, with D possibly TRBD1 on 5 matching bases. The CDR3 covers 12 residues. CDR1 and CDR2 from the germline V gene are SGHAT and FQDESV (reference sequence). Trimming took 4 bases from V and 8 from J, leaving 10 bases between them. The CDR3: CASSSTQGTQYF. The CDR3 DNA reads TGTGCCAGCAGCTCCACCCAGGGTACGCAGTATTTT.

V usage is TRBV18 and J usage is TRBJ2-1, with a weak D call TRBD1 (6 bases). V was clipped by 3 bases and J by 3 bases, with 18 bases between them. The CDR3 loop spans 17 amino acids. In germline, CDR1 is KGHSH, CDR2 LQKENI. CDR3 bases: TGTGCCAGCTCACCCCAAGTAGGGGACATCCTCTACAATGAGCAGTTCTTC. It yields the protein CASSPQVGDILYNEQFF.

The chain combines TRBV11-2 with TRBJ2-7; no clear D. V was pared by 3 bases and J by 7 bases, with 13 bases between. Germline V CDR1 and CDR2: SGHAT, FQNNGV. CDR3 length: 13 residues. The chain's CDR3 is CASSFAAAGEQYF. The DNA of the CDR3 is TGTGCCAGCAGCTTTGCCGCAGCCGGGGAGCAGTACTTC.

The chain joins TRBV19 to TRBJ1-2; no firm D call. The V gene's germline CDR1 is LNHDA and CDR2 SQIVND (reference sequence). The CDR3 consists of 14 residues. V lost 5 bases and J lost 3, with 13 bases in between. Here the CDR3 reads CASSYLENHYGYTF. CDR3 coding DNA: TGTGCCAGTAGTTACCTCGAGAACCACTATGGCTACACCTTC.

This clone appeared once. The chain recombines TRBV11-2 with TRBJ2-1; 10 positions match TRBD2. Trimming at V came to 5 bases and at J to 6 bases, leaving 10 bases not matched to a gene. Germline CDR1 is SGHAT and CDR2 is FQNNGV. The CDR3 length is 16 residues. The CDR3 loop is CASSLKPASGSNEQFF. In DNA, the CDR3 is TGTGCCAGCAGCCTCAAGCCGGCTAGCGGGAGCAATGAGCAGTTCTTC.

The chain is built from TRBV9 and TRBJ2-5; no reliable D call. Germline loops: CDR1 SGDLS, CDR2 YYNGEE. The ends were cut back, 0 bases at V and 1 base at J, with 7 bases in the middle. The CDR3 sequence is 14 residues long. The CDR3 coding sequence is TGTGCCAGCAGCGTAGACGTTTTCCAAGAGACCCAGTACTTC. It specifies CASSVDVFQETQYF.

J is TRBJ2-7 and V is TRBV5-1, with D possibly being TRBD2 (5 bases). The germline CDR1 and CDR2 sequences are SGHRS and YFSETQ. The V gene lost 3 bases and the J gene lost 5 bases, with 15 bases spanning the gap. The CDR3 spans 14 residues. CDR3 region: CASSSLAGSHEQYF. CDR3 DNA: TGCGCCAGCAGCTCTCTAGCAGGTTCCCACGAGCAGTACTTC. Combining the CDR3 with reference TRBV5-1 and TRBJ2-7 gives the whole variable domain KAGVTQTPRYLIKTRGQQVTLSCSPISGHRSVSWYQQTPGQGLQFLFEYFSETQRNKGNFPGRFSGRQFSNSRSEMNVSTLELGDSALYLCASSSLAGSHEQYFGPGTRLTVT.

This clone occurred once. The J gene is TRBJ2-1, the V gene TRBV11-2; 14 bases are a match to TRBD2. Trimming at V came to 0 bases and at J to 4 bases, leaving 5 bases not matched to a gene. Germline CDR1 and CDR2: SGHAT and FQNNGV. This CDR3 region has 18 residues. The CDR3 nucleotides read TGTGCCAGCAGCTTAGAGGGACTAGCGGGAGCCCCTTACAATGAGCAGTTCTTC. It codes for CASSLEGLAGAPYNEQFF.

This sequence joins TRBV19 and TRBJ1-2; D call uncertain. Per germline, CDR1 LNHDA and CDR2 SQIVND (reference sequence). The CDR3 runs 16 residues. The V and J ends lost 3 bases and 2 bases respectively, with 16 bases between them. CDR3 residues: CASSIGRGGSNYGYTF. The CDR3 DNA reads TGTGCCAGTAGTATTGGCCGAGGAGGCTCCAACTATGGCTACACCTTC.

The chain combines TRBV9 with TRBJ1-2; D gene ambiguous. Per germline, CDR1 SGDLS and CDR2 YYNGEE. Deletions cut 4 bases from V and 4 bases from J, with 14 bases between. The CDR3 contains 14 residues. The CDR3 DNA reads as TGTGCCAGCAGCACGGGCTATCAAAGCTATGGCTACACCTTC. Translation gives CASSTGYQSYGYTF.

This clone was seen only once. The CDR3 sequence: CASSVASSGGHHEQYF. The CDR3 DNA follows: TGTGCCAGCAGCGTAGCCTCCAGCGGGGGGCACCACGAGCAGTACTTC. This chain connects TRBV9 to TRBJ2-7, with 9 bases identical to TRBD2. The germline V gene encodes CDR1 SGDLS and CDR2 YYNGEE. The CDR3 contains 16 residues. V trimming: 0 bases; J trimming: 5 bases; junction bases outside the gene matches: 9. Drawing the rest from reference TRBV9 and TRBJ2-7, the complete variable domain is DSGVTQTPKHLITATGQRVTLRCSPRSGDLSVYWYQQSLDQGLQFLIQYYNGEERAKGNILERFSAQQFPDLHSELNLSSLELGDSALYFCASSVASSGGHHEQYFGPGTRLTVT.

This sequence joins TRBV18 and TRBJ1-1; D is ambiguous. With 1 base removed from V and 1 base from J, the gap between germline ends came to 4 bases. This CDR3 spans 13 amino acids. Germline V CDR1 and CDR2: KGHSH, LQKENI. CDR3 in amino acids: CASSPLTNTEAFF. The CDR3 region has the DNA TGTGCCAGCTCACCACTGACGAACACTGAAGCTTTCTTT.

On this clone: The sample has other DNA sequences that encode this CDR3 too. V usage is TRBV4-1 and J usage is TRBJ1-4; the D is unclear. Germline V gene data show CDR1 as MGHRA and CDR2 as YSYEKL. The germline V and J ends were trimmed by 2 bases and 8 bases, with 9 bases remaining between them. The CDR3 loop spans 13 amino acids. The CDR3, as DNA: TGCGCCAGCAGCCAAACGGGAGGGGAAAAACTGTTTTTT. It is translated as CASSQTGGEKLFF.

The V call is TRBV29-1, the J call TRBJ1-2; D remains unclear. Per germline, CDR1 SQVTM and CDR2 ANQGSEA. V dropped 2 bases and J dropped 8 bases, with 9 bases sitting between them. The CDR3 spans 11 residues. The CDR3 protein is CSVEPARGYTF. CDR3 nucleotides: TGCAGCGTTGAACCGGCGAGGGGCTACACCTTC.

This clone was recorded once. This chain joins TRBV2 and TRBJ1-3; D may be TRBD1 (5 bases). Trimming took off 0 bases at V and 3 bases at J, with 9 bases between the two ends. This CDR3 contains 15 residues. Per the germline V gene, CDR1 is SNHLY and CDR2 is FYNNEI. The chain's CDR3 is CASSEAGARGNTIYF. Here the CDR3 DNA reads TGTGCCAGCAGTGAAGCCGGGGCGCGTGGAAACACCATATATTTT.

V is TRBV18 and J is TRBJ1-1; D unresolved. CDR1 KGHSH and CDR2 LQKENI come from the germline V gene. This CDR3 has 15 amino acids. V was pared by 2 bases and J by 0 bases, with 10 bases between. CDR3 DNA sequence: TGTGCCAGCTCACCAGGTGGGCACTTGAACACTGAAGCTTTCTTT. Its translation is CASSPGGHLNTEAFF.

The genes are TRBV7-2 and TRBJ2-1; D possibly corresponds to TRBD2 (6 bases). The CDR3 has 16 residues. Trimming shortened V by 6 bases and J by 1 base, and 16 bases separated the two germline ends. Germline lookup yields CDR1 SGHTA and CDR2 FQGNSA. CDR3 amino acids: CASRRAGSLSYNEQFF. The CDR3 DNA is TGTGCCAGCAGACGAGCGGGCAGCCTTTCCTACAATGAGCAGTTCTTC.

The genes are TRBV6-6 and TRBJ1-1, with a weak D call TRBD1 (6 bases). The germline CDR1 and CDR2 sequences are MNHNY and SVGAGI (reference sequence). This CDR3 is built from 15 residues. The ends were cut back, 5 bases at V and 4 bases at J, with 17 bases in the middle. The CDR3 is CASSTGGAWGTEAFF. The CDR3, as DNA: TGTGCCAGCAGTACCGGGGGGGCCTGGGGCACTGAAGCTTTCTTT.

V usage is TRBV25-1 and J usage is TRBJ1-5; D is perhaps TRBD1 (5 bases). The germline V gene has CDR1 MGHDK and CDR2 SYGVNS. Trimming shortened V by 4 bases and J by 6 bases, and 13 bases separated the two germline ends. CDR3 length: 14 amino acids. CDR3 coding DNA: TGTGCCAGCAGTGGGATCAGGGCCGGTCAGCCCCAGCATTTT. Translating gives CASSGIRAGQPQHF.

The chain employs TRBV29-1 and TRBJ1-2, with a tentative D call TRBD1 (5 bases). Germline assignment: CDR1 SQVTM and CDR2 ANQGSEA. Trimming left V 7 bases short and J 2 bases short, with 14 bases between. The CDR3 consists of 13 residues. CDR3 coding DNA: TGCAGCGGGACAACTAGGGAAAACTATGGCTACACCTTC. Encoded protein: CSGTTRENYGYTF.

This clone was seen a single time. In the same sample, other DNA sequences code for this CDR3. The chain combines TRBV28 with TRBJ2-7, with 9 bases identical to TRBD2. V gave up 5 bases and J gave up 4 bases; unmatched junction bases: 0. The CDR3 is made up of 12 amino acids. Germline loops: CDR1 MDHEN, CDR2 SYDVKM. CDR3 in amino acids: CASSLAGYEQYF. The CDR3, as DNA: TGTGCCAGCAGTCTAGCGGGGTACGAGCAGTACTTC.

The chain joins TRBV7-3 to TRBJ2-1, with a tentative D call TRBD1 (5 bases). Germline V gene sequence: CDR1 SGHTA, CDR2 FQGTGA. The V end was cut by 5 bases, the J end by 7 bases, with 15 bases between. The CDR3 is 14 amino acids. CDR3 residues: CASSPGSPGNEQFF. Here the CDR3 DNA reads TGTGCCAGCAGCCCAGGGTCCCCTGGGAATGAGCAGTTCTTC.

This chain connects TRBV27 to TRBJ1-5; 7 nucleotides align to TRBD1. The ends lost 5 bases at V and 4 bases at J; junction bases unmatched: 8. The CDR3 totals 15 residues. CDR1 is MNHEY, CDR2 SMNVEV, per germline (reference sequence). The CDR3 loop is CASSPNRGPNQPQHF. CDR3 in DNA: TGTGCCAGCAGTCCTAACAGGGGCCCGAATCAGCCCCAGCATTTT.

This chain connects TRBV9 to TRBJ1-2, with TRBD1 as a possible D gene (5 bases). This CDR3 is 14 amino acids long. Trimming stripped 0 bases from V and 4 bases from J, with 10 bases between. Looked up from germline, CDR1 is SGDLS and CDR2 is YYNGEE. The CDR3 spells CASSVGTGVYGYTF. CDR3 DNA sequence: TGTGCCAGCAGCGTAGGAACAGGCGTCTATGGCTACACCTTC.

The rearrangement joins TRBV6-1 to TRBJ2-1; D gene uncertain. Trimming shortened V by 7 bases and J by 2 bases, and 15 bases separated the two germline ends. The CDR3 is 15 residues long. Germline V gives CDR1 MNHNS, CDR2 SASEGT. The DNA for the CDR3 is TGTGCCAGCATCCCCCAGGCCGCTACCTACAATGAGCAGTTCTTC. Protein product: CASIPQAATYNEQFF.